A single sample gave rise to the 16 T cell receptor beta chains below, sequenced in a study of PD-L1 blockade in urothelial cancer (TCRdb year 2017). The intended sense of this specimen's time point label: peripheral blood 6 weeks after treatment start. Library prep was done by the immunoSEQ multiplex PCR assay. In its TCRdb copy, this immuneACCESS table keeps in-frame sequences only and misses some clones. Where compared with another copy, unresolved V genes explain less than half of these, and the others have no known cause. This sample gives 90,000 to 130,000 clones in total; about 91% of them show up just once. Clones ranked in the top ten supply less than 5% of the sample. Specimen: PBMCs, collected around atezolizumab (anti-PD-L1) treatment. These receptors were obtained from a man aged 60 to 69 with urothelial cancer.

This clone appeared once. The chain employs TRBV4-2 and TRBJ2-1; 11 bases align to TRBD2. Germline values: CDR1 LGHNA, CDR2 YNFKEQ. Losses at the gene ends were 0 bases for V and 6 bases for J; bases not matched to a gene: 4. The CDR3 runs to 16 residues. The chain's CDR3 is CASSQDSGRALNEQFF. CDR3 DNA sequence: TGTGCCAGCAGCCAAGATAGCGGGAGGGCCCTCAATGAGCAGTTCTTC.

The genes are TRBV18 and TRBJ1-3; unclear D gene. Germline V gene sequence: CDR1 KGHSH, CDR2 LQKENI. The CDR3 has 15 amino acids. V shed 4 bases and J shed 2 bases, with 12 bases lying between them. The CDR3 loop reads CASSRAGRTGNTIYF. The DNA of the CDR3 is TGTGCCAGCTCACGGGCCGGGAGGACTGGAAACACCATATATTTT.

This chain links TRBV5-4 with TRBJ2-7; weak D call: TRBD1 (5 bases). This CDR3 region has 14 residues. From germline, CDR1 is SGHNT and CDR2 YYREEE (reference sequence). V was shortened by 3 bases and J by 3 bases, with 13 bases between the two germline ends. Written as DNA, the CDR3 is TGTGCCAGCAGCTCTGACAGCCAATTCTACGAGCAGTACTTC. The encoded protein is CASSSDSQFYEQYF.

This chain links TRBV5-1 with TRBJ1-1; maybe TRBD1 (5 bases). Germline CDR1 is SGHRS and CDR2 is YFSETQ. The CDR3 spans 14 residues. Trimming pared 4 bases from V and 7 bases from J, leaving 17 bases between. CDR3 sequence reads: CASSPRADRGEAFF. In DNA form, the CDR3 reads TGCGCCAGCAGCCCCAGGGCAGATCGCGGTGAAGCTTTCTTT. Variable domain in full (rest from reference TRBV5-1 and TRBJ1-1): KAGVTQTPRYLIKTRGQQVTLSCSPISGHRSVSWYQQTPGQGLQFLFEYFSETQRNKGNFPGRFSGRQFSNSRSEMNVSTLELGDSALYLCASSPRADRGEAFFGQGTRLTVV.

The table lists this clone with a count of one. This chain joins TRBV5-4 and TRBJ1-4; TRBD1 agrees at 7 bases. V lost 3 bases, J lost 8 bases, and 7 bases stayed unmatched. In germline, CDR1 is SGHNT, CDR2 YYREEE (reference sequence). The CDR3 extends over 14 amino acids. The CDR3 reads CASSSDRDEEKLFF. For the CDR3, the DNA is TGTGCCAGCAGCTCAGACAGGGACGAGGAAAAACTGTTTTTT.

This chain joins TRBV7-2 and TRBJ2-7; TRBD1 agrees at 12 bases. Germline trimming cut 5 bases from V and 7 bases from J; bases unmatched to any gene: 6. CDR3 length: 14 amino acids. Germline V gives CDR1 SGHTA, CDR2 FQGNSA. The DNA of the CDR3 is TGTGCCAGCAGCGGGGGGACAGGGGGCCGGGAGCAGTACTTC. This translates into CASSGGTGGREQYF.

This chain uses TRBV5-6 with TRBJ2-7, with a weak D call TRBD2 (6 bases). The germline V gene has CDR1 SGHDT and CDR2 YYEEEE. This CDR3 spans 14 amino acids. V lost 3 bases to trimming and J lost 4 bases, with 14 bases between them. The CDR3 region has the DNA TGTGCCAGCAGCTGGGGGGAGTCTGGATACGAGCAGTACTTC. Residues: CASSWGESGYEQYF.

The genes are TRBV11-2 and TRBJ1-4; 9 bases map to TRBD1. This CDR3 comprises 16 residues. Trimming cost V 4 bases and J 7 bases; bases outside gene matches: 10. Germline CDR1 SGHAT, CDR2 FQNNGV. CDR3 sequence: CASSSSKGTGSEKLFF. Here the CDR3 DNA reads TGTGCCAGCAGCTCCTCAAAAGGGACAGGGAGTGAAAAACTGTTTTTT.

This clone was found once. The chain combines TRBV5-1 with TRBJ1-6; D might be TRBD1 (5 bases). Germline values: CDR1 SGHRS, CDR2 YFSETQ. This CDR3 has 16 residues. V lost 4 bases to trimming and J lost 3 bases, with 14 bases between them. In DNA form, the CDR3 reads TGCGCCAGCAGCATAGGGGCAGGCCTCTATAATTCACCCCTCCACTTT. Amino acid sequence: CASSIGAGLYNSPLHF.

CDR3: CASSLGGSGTYNEQFF. The CDR3 bases are TGTGCCAGCAGCTTGGGTGGGAGCGGAACCTACAATGAGCAGTTCTTC. The rearrangement links TRBV5-4 to TRBJ2-1; a weak D match, TRBD2 (5 bases). V was trimmed by 0 bases and J by 2 bases, leaving 12 bases between them. This CDR3 spans 16 amino acids. The germline gives CDR1 SGHNT, CDR2 YYREEE (reference sequence).

The chain has TRBV6-1 and TRBJ2-5, with 14 bases identical to TRBD2. From germline, CDR1 is MNHNS and CDR2 SASEGT. Germline trimming cut 4 bases from V and 2 bases from J; bases unmatched to any gene: 0. The CDR3 extends over 15 amino acids. DNA of the CDR3: TGTGCCAGCAGTGGACTAGCGGGGGGGCAAGAGACCCAGTACTTC. This gives the protein CASSGLAGGQETQYF.

The V call is TRBV5-6, the J call TRBJ2-1; TRBD2 aligns across 11 bases. CDR3 length: 16 residues. Germline V gene sequence: CDR1 SGHDT, CDR2 YYEEEE. V shed 3 bases, J shed 8 bases, and the junction held 10 bases outside the gene matches. CDR3 bases: TGTGCCAGCAGCTCCATAGCGGGAGGGAGTGAGTATGAGCAGTTCTTC. Its translation: CASSSIAGGSEYEQFF.

The V gene is TRBV21-1, the J gene TRBJ2-2; the D segment call TRBD2 is taken from the table without a DNA check. TRBV21-1 represents a pseudogene. The CDR3 extends over 15 amino acids. Here the CDR3 reads CASPPSGPNTGELFF. The CDR3 DNA reads as TGTGCCAGCCCCCCTAGCGGGCCGAACACCGGGGAGCTGTTTTTT.

This clone came up a few times. V and J are TRBV7-2 and TRBJ2-1; TRBD2 aligns across 7 bases. The germline CDR1 and CDR2 sequences are SGHTA and FQGNSA. The CDR3 is 17 amino acids. V gave up 3 bases and J gave up 5 bases; unmatched junction bases: 13. The CDR3 sequence: CASSFRASAGADNEQFF. The CDR3, as DNA: TGTGCCAGCAGCTTCCGAGCCTCCGCGGGAGCCGACAATGAGCAGTTCTTC.

The chain employs TRBV5-4 and TRBJ2-2, with unresolved D. Trimming cost V 0 bases and J 1 base, with 7 bases left between them. Per germline, CDR1 SGHNT and CDR2 YYREEE (reference sequence). CDR3 length: 15 residues. The CDR3 loop reads CASSLGSRNTGELFF. CDR3 sequence (DNA): TGTGCCAGCAGCTTGGGTTCCAGGAACACCGGGGAGCTGTTTTTT.

The chain joins TRBV7-2 to TRBJ2-1; 7 nucleotides match TRBD2. V lost 3 bases to trimming and J lost 7 bases; unmatched junction nucleotides: 6. In germline, CDR1 is SGHTA, CDR2 FQGNSA. This CDR3 has 14 residues. The DNA of the CDR3 is TGTGCCAGCAGCTTCGGGGGGTCCGCTAATGAGCAGTTCTTC. Its translation: CASSFGGSANEQFF.